These 6 T cell receptor beta chains were all obtained from the same sample, sequenced in a study of CD4+ T cells in melanoma. TCRdb keeps only in-frame clones here, not all; method: immunoSEQ multiplex PCR. This table has 110,000 to 150,000 clones, approximately 91% appearing once. The receptor set was obtained from a human donor with melanoma.

This chain connects TRBV7-3 to TRBJ1-1; no reliable D call. This CDR3 region has 14 residues. Germline V gene lookup returns CDR1 SGHTA and CDR2 FQGTGA. V was cut by 0 bases and J by 4 bases, with 9 bases left in between. In nucleotides, the CDR3 is TGTGCCAGCAGCTTAACCCCAAAAATCACTGAAGCTTTCTTT. It yields the protein CASSLTPKITEAFF.

The chain carries TRBV6-5 and TRBJ2-7; D perhaps matches TRBD1 (5 bases). Deletions cut 0 bases from V and 1 base from J, with 10 bases between. Germline V lookup: CDR1 MNHEY, CDR2 SVGAGI. The CDR3 loop spans 15 amino acids. CDR3 residues: CASSYSKSGSYEQYF. For the CDR3, the DNA is TGTGCCAGCAGTTACTCAAAATCAGGGTCCTACGAGCAGTACTTC.

The chain has TRBV6-7 and TRBJ2-7; D not certain. TRBV6-7 is treated as an ORF (open reading frame) with a function not yet certain. V lost 0 bases and J 5 bases, leaving 8 bases between the germline ends. This CDR3 contains 13 residues. CDR3 bases: TGTGCCAGCAGTTACTCGACATCCCACGAGCAGTACTTC. Its translation: CASSYSTSHEQYF.

The sample holds one count of this clone. The chain recombines TRBV10-2 with TRBJ2-1; 7 bases are a match to TRBD1. This CDR3 spans 13 amino acids. Losses at the gene ends were 8 bases for V and 8 bases for J; bases not matched to a gene: 9. Germline V gene data show CDR1 as WSHSY and CDR2 as SAAADI. CDR3 coding DNA: TGCGCCAGCTCGCGACAGGGATGGTATGAGCAGTTCTTC. It translates to CASSRQGWYEQFF.

This sequence joins TRBV6-6 and TRBJ2-3; 9 bases are a match to TRBD1. The CDR3 loop spans 15 amino acids. Looked up from germline, CDR1 is MNHNY and CDR2 is SVGAGI (reference sequence). Losses at the gene ends were 2 bases for V and 6 bases for J; bases not matched to a gene: 6. Here the CDR3 reads CASSYTGQGGDTQYF. DNA for the CDR3: TGTGCCAGCAGTTACACGGGACAGGGAGGGGATACGCAGTATTTT.

This rearrangement joins TRBV5-1 to TRBJ2-7; D is uncertain. The CDR3 is made up of 14 amino acids. V shed 6 bases and J shed 2 bases, with 15 bases lying between them. Germline V gene data show CDR1 as SGHRS and CDR2 as YFSETQ. The CDR3, as DNA: TGCGCCAGCACCCCCGACGGCGGACCCTACGAGCAGTACTTC. It translates to CASTPDGGPYEQYF. The whole variable domain, filled in from reference TRBV5-1 and TRBJ2-7, reads KAGVTQTPRYLIKTRGQQVTLSCSPISGHRSVSWYQQTPGQGLQFLFEYFSETQRNKGNFPGRFSGRQFSNSRSEMNVSTLELGDSALYLCASTPDGGPYEQYFGPGTRLTVT.